Detailed here is one T cell receptor beta chain. These data are taken from a study of shared clonotypes between healthy human individuals. The V gene's germline CDR1 is SGHTA and CDR2 FQGNSA. The CDR3 covers 13 residues. Trimming cost V 2 bases and J 6 bases, with 11 bases left between them. Every donor, a Caucasian adult, lived in Nashville, Tennessee. Authors' processing steps: ImmunoSEQ yielded junction-only sequences lacking quality scores, so filtering differed. The method was immunoSEQ multiplex PCR; TCRdb's version includes in-frame clones alone and lacks a portion of them. V and J calls and clone size are those listed in that table; D and trimming were worked out from the DNA. Here the sample spans more than 450,000 clones, about four fifths being singletons.

J is TRBJ2-7 and V is TRBV7-2, with D perhaps TRBD2 (6 bases). Sequenced material: PBMCs. The clonotype originates from a woman aged 40 to 50 in good health. Some clones in this sample may be carry-over from other donors' samples. CDR3 loop: CASSLSPAGEQYF. The CDR3 DNA reads TGTGCCAGCAGCTTAAGTCCAGCGGGCGAGCAGTACTTC.